This T cell receptor (beta chain) derives from a study of blood T cell repertoires in COVID-19. For the study at large: Sites across the United States, Italy and Spain contributed samples from acute and convalescent COVID-19.

The data were produced by immunoSEQ multiplex PCR, yet TCRdb's version contains in-frame clones alone and is incomplete. Found here are 150,000 to 200,000 clones, about 83% of them singletons; the top ten hold roughly an eighth. The sample holds one count of this clone. The sequencing input was peripheral blood. This sequence originates from a woman in her seventies with COVID-19, enrolled during active disease.

The CDR3 DNA follows: TGTGCCAGCAGCCCCCGACAGGGGTCCTACGAGCAGTACTTC. Its translation is CASSPRQGSYEQYF. V and J are TRBV7-3 and TRBJ2-7; 8 bases fit TRBD1. Germline CDR1 SGHTA, CDR2 FQGTGA. The trim removed 5 bases at V and 1 base at J, leaving 4 bases unmatched. This CDR3 has 14 amino acids.